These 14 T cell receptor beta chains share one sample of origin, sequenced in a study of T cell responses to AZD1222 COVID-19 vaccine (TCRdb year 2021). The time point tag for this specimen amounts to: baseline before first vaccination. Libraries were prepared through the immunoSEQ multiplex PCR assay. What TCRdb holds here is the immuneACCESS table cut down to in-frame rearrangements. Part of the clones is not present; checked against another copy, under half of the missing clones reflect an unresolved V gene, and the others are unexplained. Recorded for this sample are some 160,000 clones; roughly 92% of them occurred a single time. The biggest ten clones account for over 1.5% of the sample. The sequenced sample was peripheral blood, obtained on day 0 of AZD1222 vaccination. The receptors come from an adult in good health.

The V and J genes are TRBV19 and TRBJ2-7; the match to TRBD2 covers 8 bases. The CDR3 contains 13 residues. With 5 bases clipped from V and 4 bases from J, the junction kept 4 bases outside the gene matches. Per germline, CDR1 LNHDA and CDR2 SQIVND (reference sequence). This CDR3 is CASSPGGRYEQYF. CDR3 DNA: TGTGCCAGTAGTCCGGGGGGGAGGTACGAGCAGTACTTC.

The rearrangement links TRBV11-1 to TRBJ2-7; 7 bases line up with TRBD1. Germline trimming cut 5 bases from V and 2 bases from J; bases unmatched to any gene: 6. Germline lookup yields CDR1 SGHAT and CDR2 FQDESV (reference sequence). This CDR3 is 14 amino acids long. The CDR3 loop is CASSRTGTAYEQYF. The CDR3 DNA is TGTGCCAGCAGCCGGACAGGTACCGCCTACGAGCAGTACTTC.

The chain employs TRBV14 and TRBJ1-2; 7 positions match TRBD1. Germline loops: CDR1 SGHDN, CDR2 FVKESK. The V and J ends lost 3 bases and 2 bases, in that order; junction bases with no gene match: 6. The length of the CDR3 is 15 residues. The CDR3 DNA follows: TGTGCCAGCAGCCAGAGACAGGGACTGAACTATGGCTACACCTTC. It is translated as CASSQRQGLNYGYTF. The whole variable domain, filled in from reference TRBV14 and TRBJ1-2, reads EAGVTQFPSHSVIEKGQTVTLRCDPISGHDNLYWYRRVMGKEIKFLLHFVKESKQDESGMPNNRFLAERTGGTYSTLKVQPAELEDSGVYFCASSQRQGLNYGYTFGSGTRLTVV.

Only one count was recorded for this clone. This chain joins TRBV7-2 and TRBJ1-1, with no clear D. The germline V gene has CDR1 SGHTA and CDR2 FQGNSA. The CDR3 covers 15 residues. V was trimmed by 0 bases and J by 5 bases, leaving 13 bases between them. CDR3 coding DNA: TGTGCCAGCAGCTTAGCAGGCGGAGTTGGGACTGAAGCTTTCTTT. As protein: CASSLAGGVGTEAFF.

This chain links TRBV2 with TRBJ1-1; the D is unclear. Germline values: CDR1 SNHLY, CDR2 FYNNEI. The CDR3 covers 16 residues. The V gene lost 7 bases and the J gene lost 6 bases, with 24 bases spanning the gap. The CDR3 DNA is TGTGCCAGCATCCTAAGATCGGGGTCACGAACCGCTGAAGCTTTCTTT. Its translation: CASILRSGSRTAEAFF.

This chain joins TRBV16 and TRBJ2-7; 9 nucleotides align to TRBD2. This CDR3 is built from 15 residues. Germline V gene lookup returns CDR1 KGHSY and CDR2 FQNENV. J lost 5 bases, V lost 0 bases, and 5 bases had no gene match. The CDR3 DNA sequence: TGTGCCAGCAGCCAATCGCGGGGGGGCCCCCACGAGCAGTACTTC. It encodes CASSQSRGGPHEQYF.

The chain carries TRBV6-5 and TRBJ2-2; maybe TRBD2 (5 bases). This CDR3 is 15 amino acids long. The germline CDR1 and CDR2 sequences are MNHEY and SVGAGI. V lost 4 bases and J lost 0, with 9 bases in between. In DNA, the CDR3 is TGTGCCAGCAGTTCTACTAGGCCGAACACCGGGGAGCTGTTTTTT. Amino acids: CASSSTRPNTGELFF.

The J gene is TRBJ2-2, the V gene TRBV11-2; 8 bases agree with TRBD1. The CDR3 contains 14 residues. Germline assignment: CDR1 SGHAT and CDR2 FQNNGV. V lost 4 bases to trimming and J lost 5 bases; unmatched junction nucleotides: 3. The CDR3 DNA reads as TGTGCCAGCAGCTCCTGGACAGGGACCGGGGAGCTGTTTTTT. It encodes CASSSWTGTGELFF.

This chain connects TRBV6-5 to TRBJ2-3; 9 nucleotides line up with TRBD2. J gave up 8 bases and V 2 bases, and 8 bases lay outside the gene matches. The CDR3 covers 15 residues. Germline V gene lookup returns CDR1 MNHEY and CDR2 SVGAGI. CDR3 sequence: CASSYETSGAGTQYF. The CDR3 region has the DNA TGTGCCAGCAGTTACGAGACTAGCGGAGCTGGTACGCAGTATTTT.

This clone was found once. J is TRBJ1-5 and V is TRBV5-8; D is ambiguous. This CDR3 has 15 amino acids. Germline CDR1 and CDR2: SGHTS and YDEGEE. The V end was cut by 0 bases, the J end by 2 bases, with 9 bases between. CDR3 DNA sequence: TGTGCCAGCAGCTTGGGGCAGGTAGGCAATCAGCCCCAGCATTTT. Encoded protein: CASSLGQVGNQPQHF.

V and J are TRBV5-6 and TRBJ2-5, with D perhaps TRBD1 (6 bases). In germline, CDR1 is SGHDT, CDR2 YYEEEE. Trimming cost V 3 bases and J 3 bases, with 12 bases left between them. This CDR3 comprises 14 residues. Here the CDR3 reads CASSSQGIKETQYF. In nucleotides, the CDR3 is TGTGCCAGCAGCTCACAGGGAATTAAAGAGACCCAGTACTTC.

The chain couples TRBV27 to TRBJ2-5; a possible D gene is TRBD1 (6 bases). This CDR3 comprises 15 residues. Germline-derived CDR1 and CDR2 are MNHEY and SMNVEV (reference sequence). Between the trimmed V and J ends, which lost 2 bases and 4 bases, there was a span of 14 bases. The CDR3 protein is CASSLNRNRVETQYF. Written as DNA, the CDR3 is TGTGCCAGCAGTTTAAATAGGAACAGGGTAGAGACCCAGTACTTC.

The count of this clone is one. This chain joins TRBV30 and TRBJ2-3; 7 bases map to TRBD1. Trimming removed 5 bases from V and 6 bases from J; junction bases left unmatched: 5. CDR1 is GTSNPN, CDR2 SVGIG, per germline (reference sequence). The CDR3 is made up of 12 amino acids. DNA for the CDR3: TGTGCCTGGGGTCAACAGGGGGATACGCAGTATTTT. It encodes CAWGQQGDTQYF.

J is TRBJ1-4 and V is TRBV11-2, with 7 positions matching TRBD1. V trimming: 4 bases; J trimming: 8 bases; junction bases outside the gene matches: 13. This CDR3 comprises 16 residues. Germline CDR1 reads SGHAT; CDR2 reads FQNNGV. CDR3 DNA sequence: TGTGCCAGCAGCTCTGGAGGGGGCCGGACTCGCGAAAAACTGTTTTTT. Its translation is CASSSGGGRTREKLFF.